This TCR beta chain was captured in a study of shared clonotypes between healthy human individuals. Points from the study as a whole: Limited genetic and exposure-history diversity came from having few donors.

Trimming pared 3 bases from V and 10 bases from J, leaving 12 bases between. The CDR3 length is 12 residues. Germline CDR1 and CDR2: WSHSY and SAAADI. Input per replicate PCR of unsorted PBMC was around 0.3 ug DNA, corresponding to around 28,000 T cell genomes. Produced via immunoSEQ multiplex PCR; TCRdb's table is partial and in-frame only. The table lists about 490,000 clones, 65% to 80% of them singletons. Comment on this clone: What it binds is not known.

Donors comprised healthy HIV-negative adults lacking recent acute infections or vaccinations. Each sample came from a Caucasian adult donor living in Nashville, Tennessee. Source material: PBMCs. The rearrangement links TRBV10-2 to TRBJ1-1, with D tentatively TRBD1 (6 bases). This clonotype originated in a middle-aged woman in good health. Some clones in this sample may be carry-over from other donors' samples. The chain's CDR3 is CASSESQGPAFF. CDR3 sequence (DNA): TGCGCCAGCAGTGAATCTCAGGGGCCAGCTTTCTTT.